Below, one T cell receptor (beta chain) is given with its context. The antigen remains undetermined. The template was genomic DNA from peripheral blood, not RNA. This record comes from a study of T cell repertoires in aging, cancer and after chemotherapy. General study results and limits: In each cancer cohort, median generation probability increased across chemotherapy, suggesting thymic output rebounded.

A mixed TRB-A/B primer pool amplified rearranged TRB by multiplex touch-down PCR. TCRdb reprocessed the multiplex PCR reads via MiXCR and lists one record per CDR3 protein. The top ten hold roughly 10% of the sample, which has about 17,000 distinct CDR3 sequences, roughly 53% seen once. The germline V gene encodes CDR1 SGHRS and CDR2 YFSETQ. V lost 0 bases, J lost 1 base, and 7 bases lay in between. The length of the CDR3 is 14 residues. This TCR was sampled from a human donor in good health. The specimen was blood. The chain is built from TRBV5-1 and TRBJ2-5; D is uncertain. The CDR3 region is CASSLEPIQETQYF. The CDR3 bases are TGCGCCAGCAGCTTGGAACCCATCCAAGAGACCCAGTACTTC. Using reference TRBV5-1 and TRBJ2-5 for the parts outside the CDR3, the full variable domain is KAGVTQTPRYLIKTRGQQVTLSCSPISGHRSVSWYQQTPGQGLQFLFEYFSETQRNKGNFPGRFSGRQFSNSRSEMNVSTLELGDSALYLCASSLEPIQETQYFGPGTRLLVL.